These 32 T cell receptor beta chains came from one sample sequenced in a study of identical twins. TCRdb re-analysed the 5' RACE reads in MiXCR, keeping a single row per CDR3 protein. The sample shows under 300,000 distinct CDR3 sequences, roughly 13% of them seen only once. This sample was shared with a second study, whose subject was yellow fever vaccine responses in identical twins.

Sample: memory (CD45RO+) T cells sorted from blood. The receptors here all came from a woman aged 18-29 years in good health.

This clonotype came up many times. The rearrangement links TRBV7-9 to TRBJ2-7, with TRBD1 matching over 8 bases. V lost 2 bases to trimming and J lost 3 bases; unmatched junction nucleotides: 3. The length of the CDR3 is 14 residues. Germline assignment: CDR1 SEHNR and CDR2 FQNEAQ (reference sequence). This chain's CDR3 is CASSLLGQDYEQYF. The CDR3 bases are TGTGCCAGCAGCTTACTGGGACAGGACTACGAGCAGTACTTC.

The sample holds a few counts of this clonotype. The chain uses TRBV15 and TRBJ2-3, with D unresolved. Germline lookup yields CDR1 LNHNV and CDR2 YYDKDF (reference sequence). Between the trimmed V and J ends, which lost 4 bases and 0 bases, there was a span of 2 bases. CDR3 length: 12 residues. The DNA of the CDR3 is TGTGCCACCAGCAAAAGCACAGATACGCAGTATTTT. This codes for CATSKSTDTQYF. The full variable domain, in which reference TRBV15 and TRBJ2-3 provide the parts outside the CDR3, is DAMVIQNPRYQVTQFGKPVTLSCSQTLNHNVMYWYQQKSSQAPKLLFHYYDKDFNNEADTPDNFQSRRPNTSFCFLDIRSPGLGDTAMYLCATSKSTDTQYFGPGTRLTVL.

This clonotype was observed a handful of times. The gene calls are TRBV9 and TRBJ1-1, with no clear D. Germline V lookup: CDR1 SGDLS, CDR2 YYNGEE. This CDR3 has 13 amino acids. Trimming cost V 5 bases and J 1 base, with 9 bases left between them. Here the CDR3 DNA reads TGTGCCAGCAGGGCGACCTCGAACACTGAAGCTTTCTTT. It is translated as CASRATSNTEAFF.

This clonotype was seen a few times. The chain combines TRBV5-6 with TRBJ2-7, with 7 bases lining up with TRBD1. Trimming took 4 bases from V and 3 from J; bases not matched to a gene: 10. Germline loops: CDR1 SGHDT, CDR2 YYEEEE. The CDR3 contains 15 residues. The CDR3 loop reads CASSIKPGQIYEQYF. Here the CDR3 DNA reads TGTGCCAGCAGCATAAAACCGGGACAGATCTACGAGCAGTACTTC.

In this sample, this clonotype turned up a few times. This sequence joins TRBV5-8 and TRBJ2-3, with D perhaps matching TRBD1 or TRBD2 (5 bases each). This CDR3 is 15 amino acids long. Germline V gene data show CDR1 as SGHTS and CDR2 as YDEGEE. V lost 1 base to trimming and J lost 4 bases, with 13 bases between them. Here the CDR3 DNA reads TGTGCCAGCAGCTTGCGTCGGGGACGCCCAGATACGCAGTATTTT. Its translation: CASSLRRGRPDTQYF.

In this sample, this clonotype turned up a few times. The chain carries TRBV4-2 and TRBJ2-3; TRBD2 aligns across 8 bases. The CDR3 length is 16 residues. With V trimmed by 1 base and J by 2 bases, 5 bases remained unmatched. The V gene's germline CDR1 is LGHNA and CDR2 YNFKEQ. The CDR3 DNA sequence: TGTGCCAGCAGCCAAGTTACGGGGGGGCCCACAGATACGCAGTATTTT. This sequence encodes CASSQVTGGPTDTQYF.

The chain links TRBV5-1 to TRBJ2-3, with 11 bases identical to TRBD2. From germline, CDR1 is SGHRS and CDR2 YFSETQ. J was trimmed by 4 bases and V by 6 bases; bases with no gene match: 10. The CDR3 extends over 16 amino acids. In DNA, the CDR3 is TGCGCCAGCACCTCCCTAGCGGGGGGCACGGCAGATACGCAGTATTTT. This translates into CASTSLAGGTADTQYF. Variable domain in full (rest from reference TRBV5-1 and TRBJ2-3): KAGVTQTPRYLIKTRGQQVTLSCSPISGHRSVSWYQQTPGQGLQFLFEYFSETQRNKGNFPGRFSGRQFSNSRSEMNVSTLELGDSALYLCASTSLAGGTADTQYFGPGTRLTVL.

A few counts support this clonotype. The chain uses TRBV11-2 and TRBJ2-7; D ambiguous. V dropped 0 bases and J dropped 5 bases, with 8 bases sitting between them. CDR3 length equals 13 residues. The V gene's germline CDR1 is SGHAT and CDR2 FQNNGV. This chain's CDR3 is CASSLELLDEQYF. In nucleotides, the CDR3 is TGTGCCAGCAGCTTAGAACTCCTAGACGAGCAGTACTTC.

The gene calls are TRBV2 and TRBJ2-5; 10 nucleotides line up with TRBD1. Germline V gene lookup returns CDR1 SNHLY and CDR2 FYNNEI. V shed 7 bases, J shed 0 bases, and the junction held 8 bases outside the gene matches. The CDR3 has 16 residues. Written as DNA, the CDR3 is TGTGCCAGCATCCGGACAGGGGGGGGTTACCAAGAGACCCAGTACTTC. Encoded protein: CASIRTGGGYQETQYF. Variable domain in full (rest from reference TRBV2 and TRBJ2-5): EPEVTQTPSHQVTQMGQEVILRCVPISNHLYFYWYRQILGQKVEFLVSFYNNEISEKSEIFDDQFSVERPDGSNFTLKIRSTKLEDSAMYFCASIRTGGGYQETQYFGPGTRLLVL.

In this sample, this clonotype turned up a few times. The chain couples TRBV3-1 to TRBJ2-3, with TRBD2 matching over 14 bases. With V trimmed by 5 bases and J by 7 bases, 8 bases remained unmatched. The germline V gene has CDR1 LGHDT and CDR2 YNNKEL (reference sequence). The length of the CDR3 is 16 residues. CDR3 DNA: TGTGCCAGCAGCGCAGGACTAGCGGGGGGAGAAAATACGCAGTATTTT. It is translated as CASSAGLAGGENTQYF.

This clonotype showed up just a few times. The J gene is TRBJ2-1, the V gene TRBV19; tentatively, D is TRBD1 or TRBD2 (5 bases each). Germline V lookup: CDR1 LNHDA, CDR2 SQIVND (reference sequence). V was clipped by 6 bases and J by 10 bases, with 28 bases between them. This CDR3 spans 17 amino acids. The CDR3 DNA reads TGTGCCAGTAGCCCATTAATAGGACCCTCACGGGGCGGCGAGCAGTTCTTC. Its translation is CASSPLIGPSRGGEQFF.

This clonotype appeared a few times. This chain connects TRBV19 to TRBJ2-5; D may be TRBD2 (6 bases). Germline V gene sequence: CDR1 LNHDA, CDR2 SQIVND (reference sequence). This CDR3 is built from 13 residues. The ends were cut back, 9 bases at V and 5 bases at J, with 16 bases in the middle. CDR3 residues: CASARAGQETQYF. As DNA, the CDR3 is TGTGCCAGCGCGAGAGCGGGTCAGGAGACCCAGTACTTC.

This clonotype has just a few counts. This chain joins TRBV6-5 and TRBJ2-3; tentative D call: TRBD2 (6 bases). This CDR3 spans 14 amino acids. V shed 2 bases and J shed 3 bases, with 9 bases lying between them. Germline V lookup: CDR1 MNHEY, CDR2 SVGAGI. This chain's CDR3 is CASSYLSGTDTQYF. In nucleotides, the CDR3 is TGTGCCAGCAGTTACCTCAGCGGGACAGATACGCAGTATTTT.

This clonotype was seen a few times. The CDR3 DNA sequence: TGCAGTGCTAGTCAGCGGGGGGGCTACGAGCAGTACTTC. This codes for CSASQRGGYEQYF. The chain uses TRBV20-1 and TRBJ2-7, with TRBD2 matching over 10 bases. The V and J ends lost 3 bases and 3 bases, in that order; junction bases with no gene match: 2. Germline CDR1 reads DFQATT; CDR2 reads SNEGSKA (reference sequence). The CDR3 runs to 13 residues.

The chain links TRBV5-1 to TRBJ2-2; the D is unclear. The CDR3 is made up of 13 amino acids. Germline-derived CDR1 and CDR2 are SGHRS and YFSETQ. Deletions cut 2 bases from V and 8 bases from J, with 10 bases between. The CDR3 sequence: CASSFGGGGELFF. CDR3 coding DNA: TGCGCCAGCAGCTTTGGCGGTGGTGGGGAGCTGTTTTTT.

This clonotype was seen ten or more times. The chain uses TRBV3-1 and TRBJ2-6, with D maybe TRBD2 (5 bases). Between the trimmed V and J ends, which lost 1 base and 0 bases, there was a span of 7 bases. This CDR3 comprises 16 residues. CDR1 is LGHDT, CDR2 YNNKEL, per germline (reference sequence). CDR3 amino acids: CASSQGSGSGANVLTF. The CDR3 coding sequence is TGTGCCAGCAGCCAAGGAAGCGGCTCTGGGGCCAACGTCCTGACTTTC.

CDR3 DNA sequence: TGTGCCAGCAGCCTTCCCCGGGGGGGGACAAAGAATTACAATGAGCAGTTCTTC. Its protein product is CASSLPRGGTKNYNEQFF. The chain couples TRBV3-1 to TRBJ2-1; the match to TRBD2 covers 8 bases. V was clipped by 4 bases and J by 4 bases; unmatched bases: 15. Germline V gives CDR1 LGHDT, CDR2 YNNKEL (reference sequence). The length of the CDR3 is 18 residues.

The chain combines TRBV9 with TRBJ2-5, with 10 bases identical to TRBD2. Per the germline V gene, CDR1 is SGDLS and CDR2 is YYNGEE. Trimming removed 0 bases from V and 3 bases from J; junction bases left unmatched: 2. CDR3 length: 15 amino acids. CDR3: CASSVEGTSEETQYF. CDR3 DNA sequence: TGTGCCAGCAGCGTAGAAGGGACTAGCGAAGAGACCCAGTACTTC.

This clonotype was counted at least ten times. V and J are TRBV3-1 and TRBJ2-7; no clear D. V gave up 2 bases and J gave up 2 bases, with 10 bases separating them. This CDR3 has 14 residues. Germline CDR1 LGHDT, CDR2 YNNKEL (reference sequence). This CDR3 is CASSQLDGTYEQYF. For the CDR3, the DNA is TGTGCCAGCAGCCAACTGGACGGAACCTACGAGCAGTACTTC.

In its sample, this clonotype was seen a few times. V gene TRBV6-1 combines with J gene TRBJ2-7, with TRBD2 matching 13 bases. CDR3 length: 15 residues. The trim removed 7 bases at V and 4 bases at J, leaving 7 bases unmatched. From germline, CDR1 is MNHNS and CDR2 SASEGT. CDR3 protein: CASNTRTSGSYEQYF. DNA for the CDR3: TGTGCCAGCAACACCCGGACTAGCGGGAGTTACGAGCAGTACTTC.

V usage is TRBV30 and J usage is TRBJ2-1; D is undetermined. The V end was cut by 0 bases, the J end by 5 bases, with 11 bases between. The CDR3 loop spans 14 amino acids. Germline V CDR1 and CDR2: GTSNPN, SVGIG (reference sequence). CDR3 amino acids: CAWSVIGADNEQFF. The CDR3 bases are TGTGCCTGGAGTGTAATCGGCGCCGACAATGAGCAGTTCTTC.

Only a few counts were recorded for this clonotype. The CDR3 region is CASTFKWGGPETQYF. The CDR3 coding sequence is TGTGCCAGCACCTTCAAATGGGGGGGCCCTGAGACCCAGTACTTC. The chain combines TRBV6-1 with TRBJ2-5; perhaps TRBD2 as D (7 bases). The CDR3 loop spans 15 amino acids. Trimming stripped 7 bases from V and 5 bases from J, with 20 bases between. CDR1 is MNHNS, CDR2 SASEGT, per germline.

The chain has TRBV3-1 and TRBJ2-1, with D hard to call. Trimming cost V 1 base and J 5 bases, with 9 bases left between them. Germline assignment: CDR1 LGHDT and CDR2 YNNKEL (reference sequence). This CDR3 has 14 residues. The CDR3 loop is CASSQGADHNEQFF. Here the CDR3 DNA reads TGTGCCAGCAGCCAAGGGGCTGACCACAATGAGCAGTTCTTC.

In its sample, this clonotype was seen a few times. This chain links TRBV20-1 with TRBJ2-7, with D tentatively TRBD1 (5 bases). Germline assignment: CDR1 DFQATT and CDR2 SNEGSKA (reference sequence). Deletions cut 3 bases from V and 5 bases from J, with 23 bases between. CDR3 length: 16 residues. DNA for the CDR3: TGCAGTGCTAGGATAGGACACCCGAATTGGGTCCACGAGCAGTACTTC. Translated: CSARIGHPNWVHEQYF.

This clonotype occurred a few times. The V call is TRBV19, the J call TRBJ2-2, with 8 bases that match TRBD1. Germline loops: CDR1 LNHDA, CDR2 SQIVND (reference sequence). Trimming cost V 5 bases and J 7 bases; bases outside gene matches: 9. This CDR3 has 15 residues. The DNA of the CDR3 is TGTGCCAGTAGTGTTGGGACAGGAAGTGGCGGGGAGCTGTTTTTT. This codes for CASSVGTGSGGELFF.

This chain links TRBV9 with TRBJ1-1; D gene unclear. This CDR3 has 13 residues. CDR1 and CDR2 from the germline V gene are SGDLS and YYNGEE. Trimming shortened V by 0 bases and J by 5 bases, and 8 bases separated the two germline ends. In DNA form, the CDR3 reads TGTGCCAGCAGCGTAGAGCCGGGGACTGAAGCTTTCTTT. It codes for CASSVEPGTEAFF.

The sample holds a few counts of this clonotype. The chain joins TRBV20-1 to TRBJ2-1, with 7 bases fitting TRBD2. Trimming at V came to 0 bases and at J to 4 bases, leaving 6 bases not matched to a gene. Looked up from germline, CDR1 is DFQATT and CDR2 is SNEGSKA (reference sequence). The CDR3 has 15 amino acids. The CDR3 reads CSARDPGLRYNEQFF. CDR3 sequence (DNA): TGCAGTGCTAGAGATCCGGGACTACGATACAATGAGCAGTTCTTC.

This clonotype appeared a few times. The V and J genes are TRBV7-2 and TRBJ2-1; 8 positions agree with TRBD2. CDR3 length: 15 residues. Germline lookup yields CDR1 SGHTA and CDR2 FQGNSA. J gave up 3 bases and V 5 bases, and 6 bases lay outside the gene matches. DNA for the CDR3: TGTGCCAGCAGCACGGTAGCGGGAAACTACAATGAGCAGTTCTTC. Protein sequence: CASSTVAGNYNEQFF.

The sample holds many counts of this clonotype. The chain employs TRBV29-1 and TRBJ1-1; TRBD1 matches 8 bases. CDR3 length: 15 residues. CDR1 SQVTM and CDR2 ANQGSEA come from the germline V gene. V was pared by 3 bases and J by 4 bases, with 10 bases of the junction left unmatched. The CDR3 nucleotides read TGCAGCGTTGAGCCCGGGACAGGTGGATTCACTGAAGCTTTCTTT. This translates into CSVEPGTGGFTEAFF.

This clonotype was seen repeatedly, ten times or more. The CDR3 spells CASSSSRQANEQFF. CDR3 DNA sequence: TGTGCCAGCAGCTCCAGTAGACAGGCCAATGAGCAGTTCTTC. The gene calls are TRBV7-3 and TRBJ2-1; D might be TRBD1 (6 bases). Germline loops: CDR1 SGHTA, CDR2 FQGTGA. The CDR3 extends over 14 amino acids. The V end was cut by 4 bases, the J end by 6 bases, with 13 bases between.

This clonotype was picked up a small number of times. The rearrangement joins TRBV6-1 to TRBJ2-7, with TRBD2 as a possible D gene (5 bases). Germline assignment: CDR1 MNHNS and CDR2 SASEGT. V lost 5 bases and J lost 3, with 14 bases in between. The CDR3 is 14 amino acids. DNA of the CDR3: TGTGCCAGCAGTCCAACTTTCAGCGGCTACGAGCAGTACTTC. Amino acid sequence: CASSPTFSGYEQYF.

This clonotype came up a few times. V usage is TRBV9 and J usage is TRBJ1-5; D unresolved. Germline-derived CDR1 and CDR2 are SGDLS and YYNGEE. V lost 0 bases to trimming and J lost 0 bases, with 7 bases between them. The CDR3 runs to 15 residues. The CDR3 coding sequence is TGTGCCAGCAGCGTAGATTCTTATAGCAATCAGCCCCAGCATTTT. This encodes CASSVDSYSNQPQHF.